Each of the 30 T cell receptor beta chains below was sequenced from the same sample in a study of OX40 agonist ivuxolimab in advanced cancers. Some clones are missing from TCRdb's copy, which holds only in-frame ones; the method was immunoSEQ multiplex PCR. The sample has 55,000 to 65,000 clones; 85% are singletons. Specimen: CD4+ or CD8+ T cells sorted from blood, collected in a trial of the OX40 agonist ivuxolimab. The receptors derive from an adult with an advanced solid tumor such as melanoma, head and neck, liver or kidney cancer.

The chain is built from TRBV5-6 and TRBJ2-1; 8 bases agree with TRBD1. Per the germline V gene, CDR1 is SGHDT and CDR2 is YYEEEE. This CDR3 comprises 16 residues. V trimming: 4 bases; J trimming: 1 base; junction bases outside the gene matches: 7. The CDR3 protein is CASSPTGAPSYNEQFF. The CDR3 DNA is TGTGCCAGCAGCCCGACAGGGGCGCCTTCCTACAATGAGCAGTTCTTC.

This chain joins TRBV2 and TRBJ2-2; 8 positions match TRBD2. This CDR3 spans 16 amino acids. Germline CDR1 SNHLY, CDR2 FYNNEI. The trim removed 3 bases at V and 4 bases at J, leaving 7 bases unmatched. This CDR3 reads CASSDVSREGTGELFF. CDR3 DNA: TGTGCCAGCAGTGATGTGAGTCGGGAGGGCACCGGGGAGCTGTTTTTT.

This clone has a handful of counts. V and J are TRBV30 and TRBJ1-2; D is possibly TRBD1 (6 bases). The CDR3 contains 12 residues. Germline V lookup: CDR1 GTSNPN, CDR2 SVGIG (reference sequence). Trimming removed 0 bases at V and 9 bases at J, with 11 bases between. CDR3 sequence reads: CAWSVQGDRYTF. In DNA, the CDR3 is TGTGCCTGGAGTGTACAGGGTGATCGCTACACCTTC.

The V call is TRBV9, the J call TRBJ2-2, with 7 bases identical to TRBD1. J lost 8 bases, V lost 3 bases, and 16 bases had no gene match. Germline V gives CDR1 SGDLS, CDR2 YYNGEE. This CDR3 has 17 amino acids. The CDR3 DNA reads TGTGCCAGCAGCGCCCGGGGTGCTAGGGGGCTCACGGGGGAGCTGTTTTTT. Its protein product is CASSARGARGLTGELFF.

This clone was observed a handful of times. V gene TRBV5-5 combines with J gene TRBJ2-7; weak D call: TRBD2 (6 bases). V lost 4 bases and J lost 4, with 15 bases in between. CDR1 is SGHKS, CDR2 YYEKEE, per germline (reference sequence). The CDR3 covers 14 residues. CDR3 DNA: TGTGCCAGCAGCCCCCCCGGGAGAGGTTACGAGCAGTACTTC. Translating it yields CASSPPGRGYEQYF.

The chain recombines TRBV10-3 with TRBJ1-6; D call uncertain. The CDR3 has 18 residues. Trimming removed 0 bases from V and 0 bases from J, with 12 bases in between. CDR1 and CDR2 from the germline V gene are ENHRY and SYGVKD. CDR3 DNA: TGTGCCATCAGTGAGTCCGGAACGGGGAGCTCCTATAATTCACCCCTCCACTTT. Its protein is CAISESGTGSSYNSPLHF.

This clone came up a few times. The V gene is TRBV10-1, the J gene TRBJ2-3; 14 bases map to TRBD2. The CDR3 consists of 18 residues. J lost 3 bases, V lost 3 bases, and 8 bases had no gene match. Germline values: CDR1 WNHNN, CDR2 SYGVQD (reference sequence). Here the CDR3 reads CASSEVGGTSGRTDTQYF. For the CDR3, the DNA is TGCGCCAGCAGTGAAGTTGGGGGGACTAGCGGGAGAACAGATACGCAGTATTTT.

This clone was counted a few times. CDR3 loop: CASSDGTDTQYF. CDR3 nucleotide sequence: TGTGCCAGCAGTGATGGCACAGATACGCAGTATTTT. The chain links TRBV6-4 to TRBJ2-3; no definite D call. Germline loops: CDR1 MRHNA, CDR2 SNTAGT. The CDR3 is made up of 12 amino acids. Trimming shortened V by 3 bases and J by 1 base, and 2 bases separated the two germline ends.

The chain is built from TRBV28 and TRBJ2-7; D may correspond to TRBD1 or TRBD2 (5 bases each). Germline CDR1 reads MDHEN; CDR2 reads SYDVKM. CDR3 length: 13 amino acids. V was pared by 10 bases and J by 6 bases, with 19 bases between. The CDR3 region has the DNA TGTGCCACCATAGCGACCCCAGGGATCGAGCAGTACTTC. Translating gives CATIATPGIEQYF.

The chain joins TRBV5-1 to TRBJ1-1, with 7 bases matching TRBD1. V shed 4 bases and J 1 base; nucleotides not matched to a gene: 4. The CDR3 length is 14 residues. Germline lookup yields CDR1 SGHRS and CDR2 YFSETQ. The CDR3 sequence: CASSRGQTNTEAFF. In DNA form, the CDR3 reads TGCGCCAGCAGCAGGGGACAGACGAACACTGAAGCTTTCTTT.

The chain employs TRBV28 and TRBJ2-7; 12 positions agree with TRBD2. The CDR3 runs 20 residues. Germline V gives CDR1 MDHEN, CDR2 SYDVKM. V dropped 2 bases and J dropped 5; count of bases not matched to a gene: 19. The CDR3 reads CASSLDVGTGRLAGDNEQYF. In nucleotides, the CDR3 is TGTGCCAGCAGTTTAGATGTGGGGACCGGCCGACTAGCGGGAGATAACGAGCAGTACTTC.

V gene TRBV10-3 combines with J gene TRBJ2-3, with a weak D call TRBD2 (5 bases). The germline CDR1 and CDR2 sequences are ENHRY and SYGVKD. With 7 bases removed from V and 3 bases from J, the gap between germline ends came to 14 bases. The CDR3 length is 14 residues. CDR3 sequence reads: CAITLGPGTDTQYF. The DNA of the CDR3 is TGTGCCATCACCCTAGGCCCGGGGACAGATACGCAGTATTTT.

The chain joins TRBV5-6 to TRBJ1-6, with a weak D call TRBD1 (5 bases). Germline values: CDR1 SGHDT, CDR2 YYEEEE. The CDR3 runs to 13 residues. The V end lost 3 bases, the J end lost 9 bases, and 10 bases lay between the germline ends. CDR3 sequence (DNA): TGTGCCAGCAGCTCAGGGATGGGTTCACCCCTCCACTTT. Its protein is CASSSGMGSPLHF.

The genes are TRBV29-1 and TRBJ1-1, with 7 bases aligning to TRBD1. After removal of 4 bases from V and 3 bases from J, the junction contained 8 bases not matched to a gene. The germline gives CDR1 SQVTM, CDR2 ANQGSEA. This CDR3 is 14 amino acids long. CDR3 sequence (DNA): TGCAGCGTTGTAGGCAGGGGGTTCCACACTGAAGCTTTCTTT. Its protein is CSVVGRGFHTEAFF.

The chain recombines TRBV27 with TRBJ1-1; D is possibly TRBD1 (6 bases). Per the germline V gene, CDR1 is MNHEY and CDR2 is SMNVEV (reference sequence). This CDR3 region has 14 residues. V was shortened by 1 base and J by 7 bases, with 13 bases between the two germline ends. CDR3 nucleotide sequence: TGTGCCAGCAGTTTATATGGACAGATGGTTGAAGCTTTCTTT. It translates to CASSLYGQMVEAFF.

The J gene is TRBJ2-7, the V gene TRBV5-1; 7 nucleotides align to TRBD2. Germline V CDR1 and CDR2: SGHRS, YFSETQ. J was trimmed by 0 bases and V by 4 bases; bases with no gene match: 13. The CDR3 totals 17 residues. CDR3 bases: TGCGCCAGCAGCACGGGGGGTGTTGCTAGCTTCTCCTACGAGCAGTACTTC. This encodes CASSTGGVASFSYEQYF.

The chain joins TRBV29-1 to TRBJ2-7; D is possibly TRBD1 (5 bases). The V gene's germline CDR1 is SQVTM and CDR2 ANQGSEA. The CDR3 is 12 amino acids. Trimming shortened V by 4 bases and J by 2 bases, and 9 bases separated the two germline ends. The CDR3: CSVGVTAYEQYF. The CDR3 DNA sequence: TGCAGCGTTGGGGTGACAGCCTACGAGCAGTACTTC.

The V call is TRBV29-1, the J call TRBJ2-3; 10 positions agree with TRBD2. CDR1 is SQVTM and CDR2 is ANQGSEA in the germline V gene. The CDR3 extends over 16 amino acids. With V trimmed by 4 bases and J by 2 bases, 9 bases remained unmatched. The CDR3 coding sequence is TGCAGCGTTGGAGGCTCGACTAGCGGGTCCACAGATACGCAGTATTTT. This sequence encodes CSVGGSTSGSTDTQYF.

V and J are TRBV7-2 and TRBJ2-1; TRBD2 matches 8 bases. CDR3 length equals 14 residues. The V and J ends lost 7 bases and 0 bases, in that order; junction bases with no gene match: 2. The germline gives CDR1 SGHTA, CDR2 FQGNSA. CDR3 in DNA: TGTGCCAGCACGAGCGGGAGCTCCTACAATGAGCAGTTCTTC. It is translated as CASTSGSSYNEQFF.

V usage is TRBV10-2 and J usage is TRBJ2-7, with D possibly called TRBD1 or TRBD2 (7 bases each). V lost 6 bases, J lost 4 bases, and 16 bases lay in between. Germline V gene sequence: CDR1 WSHSY, CDR2 SAAADI. This CDR3 is 14 amino acids long. The CDR3 coding sequence is TGCGCCAGCAGGGCGGGGGCAGGGGGGTACGAGCAGTACTTC. Translating it yields CASRAGAGGYEQYF.

V gene TRBV28 combines with J gene TRBJ1-2, with D perhaps TRBD1 (6 bases). With 4 bases removed from V and 7 bases from J, the gap between germline ends came to 16 bases. This CDR3 is built from 14 residues. Germline values: CDR1 MDHEN, CDR2 SYDVKM. In DNA form, the CDR3 reads TGTGCCAGCAGTTCTAACAGGGTGTATGTTGGCTACACCTTC. Translation gives CASSSNRVYVGYTF.

V and J are TRBV7-3 and TRBJ1-2; no definite D call. Trimming stripped 2 bases from V and 7 bases from J, with 14 bases between. From germline, CDR1 is SGHTA and CDR2 FQGTGA. The CDR3 consists of 14 residues. Here the CDR3 reads CASSLSRDSGGYTF. The CDR3 region has the DNA TGTGCCAGCAGCTTATCCCGGGATAGCGGTGGCTACACCTTC.

The genes are TRBV5-1 and TRBJ1-4, with D unclear. Germline CDR1 SGHRS, CDR2 YFSETQ. The CDR3 spans 14 residues. V lost 0 bases and J 8 bases, leaving 11 bases between the germline ends. This CDR3 is CASSLAGRREKLFF. The CDR3 DNA reads as TGCGCCAGCAGCTTGGCGGGCAGGAGGGAAAAACTGTTTTTT. Complete variable domain (other parts from reference TRBV5-1 and TRBJ1-4): KAGVTQTPRYLIKTRGQQVTLSCSPISGHRSVSWYQQTPGQGLQFLFEYFSETQRNKGNFPGRFSGRQFSNSRSEMNVSTLELGDSALYLCASSLAGRREKLFFGSGTQLSVL.

This clone was seen only once. The rearrangement uses TRBV9 and TRBJ1-6; D is perhaps TRBD1 (5 bases). Trimming removed 2 bases from V and 10 bases from J, with 19 bases in between. This CDR3 has 16 amino acids. CDR1 is SGDLS, CDR2 YYNGEE, per germline. The CDR3 spells CASSVLGTSFGSPLHF. The CDR3 region has the DNA TGTGCCAGCAGCGTCCTCGGGACCTCCTTTGGGTCACCCCTCCACTTT.

The DNA of the CDR3 is TGTGCCACCAGTGTTCGGGCCTTAACCGGGCCTGAAGCTTTCTTT. Its protein product is CATSVRALTGPEAFF. This rearrangement joins TRBV15 to TRBJ1-1; unclear D gene. Trimming stripped 6 bases from V and 6 bases from J, with 20 bases between. The V gene's germline CDR1 is LNHNV and CDR2 YYDKDF (reference sequence). The CDR3 is 15 residues long.

The V and J genes are TRBV28 and TRBJ2-5, with TRBD1 matching 11 bases. The J call is uncertain, as TRBJ2-7 better fits the DNA end. This CDR3 is built from 15 residues. CDR1 is MDHEN and CDR2 is SYDVKM in the germline V gene. The CDR3 DNA follows: TGTGCCAGCAGTTTAAGGACAGGGGGCGTCAACGAGCAGTACTTC. Translated: CASSLRTGGVNEQYF.

The sample holds one count of this clone. As DNA, the CDR3 is TGCGCCAGCAGAGGAGGACTGTTCGCAAGTGGTAATGAAAAACTGTTTTTT. Its translation is CASRGGLFASGNEKLFF. The rearrangement uses TRBV4-1 and TRBJ1-4, with D unclear. The CDR3 covers 17 residues. Germline V CDR1 and CDR2: MGHRA, YSYEKL. The ends were cut back, 6 bases at V and 4 bases at J, with 21 bases in the middle.

This clone was detected only once. The J gene is TRBJ2-7, the V gene TRBV5-6; TRBD2 matches 11 bases. The junction had 5 bases not matched to a gene; V was cut back by 0 bases and J by 9 bases. Germline V gives CDR1 SGHDT, CDR2 YYEEEE. The CDR3 runs to 14 residues. The DNA for the CDR3 is TGTGCCAGCAGCTTGGGACTAGCGGGATCGAGGCAGTACTTC. Translating gives CASSLGLAGSRQYF. The entire variable domain, with the rest obtained from reference TRBV5-6 and TRBJ2-7, is as follows: DAGVTQSPTHLIKTRGQQVTLRCSPKSGHDTVSWYQQALGQGPQFIFQYYEEEERQRGNFPDRFSGHQFPNYSSELNVNALLLGDSALYLCASSLGLAGSRQYFGPGTRLTVT.

This clone has just one count. Here the CDR3 reads CASSLPPGGLYGYTF. DNA for the CDR3: TGTGCCAGCAGTTTACCCCCTGGGGGACTCTATGGCTACACCTTC. The V gene is TRBV28, the J gene TRBJ1-2, with a tentative D call TRBD1 (5 bases). CDR1 and CDR2 (germline): MDHEN, SYDVKM. V lost 2 bases, J lost 4 bases, and 14 bases lay in between. The CDR3 covers 15 residues.

The rearrangement uses TRBV28 and TRBJ1-2; 8 bases agree with TRBD1. Germline trimming cut 5 bases from V and 7 bases from J; bases unmatched to any gene: 15. CDR3 size: 16 residues. The V gene's germline CDR1 is MDHEN and CDR2 SYDVKM. CDR3 region: CASSTGTGGRRGGYTF. The CDR3 nucleotides are TGTGCCAGCAGTACCGGGACAGGCGGGAGGCGGGGTGGCTACACCTTC.